This T cell receptor beta chain was found in a study of molecular identifiers for immune sequencing clone quantification. Listed TCR primers, together with previously described methods, were used for the bulk TCR libraries. Each CDR3 protein gets one entry after TCRdb re-called the PCR reads with MiXCR. The sample shows about 500,000 distinct CDR3 sequences, approximately 25% of them seen only once. CDR3 length equals 13 residues. Germline V CDR1 and CDR2: SQVTM, ANQGSEA. The ends were cut back, 4 bases at V and 7 bases at J, with 17 bases in the middle. Sequencing libraries of naive CD8 cells derived from around 20,000 to 1,000,000 sorted cells with 10%, 30% or 50% RNA. CD8+CD4-CCR7+CD45RA+ cells were sorted as naive CD8 T cells. This clonotype is a singleton in its sample. No antigen is known for it. A single base separates this from a much larger clone, so it may be a read error. Study-level results: Clonotypes topping 20 RNA copies carried over 97% of effector molecules but under 1% of naive ones.

The J gene is TRBJ2-7, the V gene TRBV29-1; D is ambiguous. The TCR comes from a human donor in good health. Some libraries in this study had Jurkat cell RNA spiked in. The sample taken for sequencing was naive CD8+ T cells from blood, with Jurkat cell RNA spiked in. Subset noted: FACS-sorted CD8+CD4-CCR7+CD45RA+ naive T cells. The DNA for the CDR3 is TGCAGCGTTGGAGGTCTGCTCAGTGGGGAGCAGTACTTC. It encodes CSVGGLLSGEQYF.